The T cell receptor (beta chain) under discussion was sequenced for a study of blood T cell repertoires in COVID-19. Study details: Collection of acute and convalescent COVID-19 samples took place in the United States, Italy and Spain.

As handled by the study authors: It was from reference gene primer amplification that nucleated cell counts were estimated. Sequenced by immunoSEQ multiplex PCR; TCRdb stores in-frame clones only, minus some. Clone size and the V and J calls come from that table; the DNA yielded D and trimming. Of over 200,000 clones detected, around four fifths appear once; the ten largest clones hold 15% to 20%. Sequencing was performed on peripheral blood. The source is a woman older than 75 with active or convalescent COVID-19.

CDR3 in amino acids: CSVDYTTGTGANVLTF. In DNA form, the CDR3 reads TGCAGCGTTGACTATACGACAGGGACTGGGGCCAACGTCCTGACTTTC. This chain uses TRBV29-1 with TRBJ2-6, with 7 bases aligning to TRBD1. The ends lost 3 bases at V and 2 bases at J; junction bases unmatched: 7. Germline assignment: CDR1 SQVTM and CDR2 ANQGSEA. The CDR3 totals 16 residues.